This T cell receptor (beta chain) was captured by sequencing in a study of blood T cell repertoires in COVID-19. About the research overall: Sample material is recorded as cDNA or gDNA derived from T cells, B-cell-depleted T cells, or PBMCs.

Sequencing was performed with immunoSEQ multiplex PCR; in TCRdb, only in-frame clones are kept and a portion is missing. Among a few hundred thousand clones listed, 70% to 90% were seen once. The CDR3 has 16 residues. V lost 0 bases to trimming and J lost 2 bases, with 13 bases between them. Germline loops: CDR1 LNHNV, CDR2 YYDKDF (reference sequence). Cohort 3 recovery required two negative PCRs, clearance, or symptom resolution. V and J are TRBV15 and TRBJ1-1; a weak D match, TRBD1 (6 bases). The source material was PBMCs or T cells enriched from blood (not recorded which). The sequence derives from a woman aged 60-75 years who had recovered from COVID-19. This CDR3 reads CATSRETGTPNTEAFF. The CDR3 DNA is TGTGCCACCAGCAGAGAAACCGGGACACCTAACACTGAAGCTTTCTTT. The whole variable domain, filled in from reference TRBV15 and TRBJ1-1, reads DAMVIQNPRYQVTQFGKPVTLSCSQTLNHNVMYWYQQKSSQAPKLLFHYYDKDFNNEADTPDNFQSRRPNTSFCFLDIRSPGLGDTAMYLCATSRETGTPNTEAFFGQGTRLTVV.